The 21 T cell receptor beta chains below were found in one sample sequenced in a study of brain metastases from non-small cell lung cancer (dated 2019 in TCRdb). Library prep was done by the immunoSEQ multiplex PCR assay. TCRdb carries this immuneACCESS record with in-frame sequences only. Its versions omit some clonotypes, under half of them owing to an unresolved V gene in the studies checked, with the rest unexplained. The sample includes approximately 2,000 clones, with 70% to 90% observed a single time. The ten most abundant clones make up around 14% of the sample. The sequencing input was primary lung tumor tissue. The meaning of the sample's cell subset or site label: primary lung tumor paired with brain metastasis. The receptors were gathered from a donor over 35 with non-small cell lung cancer.

This chain joins TRBV19 and TRBJ1-1; D gene unclear. Germline V gives CDR1 LNHDA, CDR2 SQIVND (reference sequence). V dropped 3 bases and J dropped 3 bases, with 14 bases sitting between them. CDR3 size: 15 residues. CDR3 coding DNA: TGTGCCAGTAGTATCGCGCCCGGGAGGGACACTGAAGCTTTCTTT. Residues: CASSIAPGRDTEAFF. The full variable domain, rest sourced from reference TRBV19 and TRBJ1-1, is DGGITQSPKYLFRKEGQNVTLSCEQNLNHDAMYWYRQDPGQGLRLIYYSQIVNDFQKGDIAEGYSVSREKKESFPLTVTSAQKNPTAFYLCASSIAPGRDTEAFFGQGTRLTVV.

This clone was observed once. The chain couples TRBV29-1 to TRBJ2-7; D unclear. Germline loops: CDR1 SQVTM, CDR2 ANQGSEA. The CDR3 totals 11 residues. Trimming stripped 5 bases from V and 3 bases from J, with 8 bases between. The CDR3 is CSVRQFYEQYF. As DNA, the CDR3 is TGCAGCGTTCGCCAGTTCTACGAGCAGTACTTC.

For this clone: Other nucleotide sequences from this sample produce the same CDR3. The chain is built from TRBV27 and TRBJ2-3; perhaps TRBD2 as D (5 bases). The length of the CDR3 is 16 residues. The V gene's germline CDR1 is MNHEY and CDR2 SMNVEV (reference sequence). V lost 5 bases, J lost 2 bases, and 17 bases lay in between. This CDR3 reads CASSSGWPKPTDTQYF. DNA for the CDR3: TGTGCCAGCAGTAGCGGCTGGCCGAAGCCCACAGATACGCAGTATTTT.

The gene calls are TRBV11-3 and TRBJ2-2; no clear D gene. The CDR3 has 15 residues. Germline lookup yields CDR1 SGHNT and CDR2 YENEEA. The V end lost 1 base, the J end lost 4 bases, and 10 bases lay between the germline ends. The CDR3 reads CASSLVPEVTGELFF. The DNA for the CDR3 is TGTGCCAGCAGCTTAGTACCCGAGGTCACCGGGGAGCTGTTTTTT.

This chain connects TRBV27 to TRBJ2-3, with 13 bases fitting TRBD2. The CDR3 has 16 residues. With V trimmed by 3 bases and J by 7 bases, 7 bases remained unmatched. Germline CDR1 is MNHEY and CDR2 is SMNVEV (reference sequence). CDR3 sequence: CASSLVTSGRPNTQYF. CDR3 sequence (DNA): TGTGCCAGCAGTTTGGTGACTAGCGGGAGGCCAAATACGCAGTATTTT.

The chain has TRBV28 and TRBJ1-1; a weak D match, TRBD1 (6 bases). CDR1 and CDR2 from the germline V gene are MDHEN and SYDVKM. V was trimmed by 8 bases and J by 1 base, leaving 8 bases between them. This CDR3 comprises 12 residues. CDR3 nucleotides: TGTGCCAGCGGGGGGCCGAACACTGAAGCTTTCTTT. This encodes CASGGPNTEAFF.

Regarding this clone: An end of the junction does not agree with germline; a read error may underlie this. This sequence joins TRBV6-1 and TRBJ2-1; 8 bases align to TRBD2. Germline CDR1 reads MNHNS; CDR2 reads SASEGT. The CDR3 loop spans 11 amino acids. The CDR3 DNA reads as TGTGCCAGCAGTGAGCTAGCGGGTTGGGTCTTC. It is translated as CASSELAGWVF.

This clone was seen only once. Sequence at one end of the junction differs from germline and may be a read error. The rearrangement joins TRBV30 to TRBJ1-5, with TRBD1 as a possible D gene (6 bases). This CDR3 has 17 amino acids. The V gene's germline CDR1 is GTSNPN and CDR2 SVGIG (reference sequence). The CDR3 bases are TGTGCCTGGAGTGTACTAGGGGGACCTGTGGGCAATCAGCTCCAGCATTTT. This translates into CAWSVLGGPVGNQLQHF. The full variable domain, rest sourced from reference TRBV30 and TRBJ1-5, is SQTIHQWPATLVQPVGSPLSLECTVEGTSNPNLYWYRQAAGRGLQLLFYSVGIGQISSEVPQNLSASRPQDRQFILSSKKLLLSDSGFYLCAWSVLGGPVGNQLQHFGDGTRLSIL.

This rearrangement joins TRBV6-5 to TRBJ1-1; 7 bases line up with TRBD1. CDR3 length equals 13 residues. Germline V gene data show CDR1 as MNHEY and CDR2 as SVGAGI. Trimming at V came to 7 bases and at J to 4 bases, leaving 6 bases not matched to a gene. The CDR3 DNA follows: TGTGCCAGCAAAGGACAGGTAGCCACTGAAGCTTTCTTT. Translation gives CASKGQVATEAFF.

The chain couples TRBV29-1 to TRBJ2-2, with 10 bases matching TRBD2. J lost 5 bases, V lost 6 bases, and 3 bases had no gene match. Germline loops: CDR1 SQVTM, CDR2 ANQGSEA. This CDR3 has 13 residues. The CDR3 loop reads CSVEGLATGELFF. DNA for the CDR3: TGCAGCGTCGAGGGACTAGCGACCGGGGAGCTGTTTTTT.

V usage is TRBV5-1 and J usage is TRBJ2-2; D uncertain. The CDR3 consists of 16 residues. Per germline, CDR1 SGHRS and CDR2 YFSETQ. V was cut by 3 bases and J by 4 bases, with 16 bases left in between. For the CDR3, the DNA is TGCGCCAGCAGCTCGTTGTTTGGTTTGGGCACCGGGGAGCTGTTTTTT. It translates to CASSSLFGLGTGELFF.

The V and J genes are TRBV30 and TRBJ1-1; TRBD1 is a possible D gene (5 bases). In germline, CDR1 is GTSNPN, CDR2 SVGIG (reference sequence). This CDR3 is built from 14 residues. The ends were cut back, 2 bases at V and 5 bases at J, with 15 bases in the middle. The CDR3 protein is CAWSPRDPRTEAFF. CDR3 sequence (DNA): TGTGCCTGGAGTCCCCGGGACCCGAGGACTGAAGCTTTCTTT.

There are a few counts of this clone. V gene TRBV2 combines with J gene TRBJ1-1; weak D call: TRBD1 (6 bases). V was clipped by 6 bases and J by 0 bases, with 8 bases between them. CDR1 and CDR2 from the germline V gene are SNHLY and FYNNEI. The CDR3 has 13 residues. CDR3 in DNA: TGTGCCAGCAGGGACAGATTGAACACTGAAGCTTTCTTT. Translating gives CASRDRLNTEAFF.

This rearrangement joins TRBV7-9 to TRBJ1-5; 8 positions match TRBD1. Germline loops: CDR1 SEHNR, CDR2 FQNEAQ (reference sequence). With V trimmed by 3 bases and J by 5 bases, 6 bases remained unmatched. The CDR3 consists of 15 residues. The CDR3 DNA reads TGTGCCAGCAGCTTGGGGGGACAGGATGATCAGCCCCAGCATTTT. It codes for CASSLGGQDDQPQHF.

This chain uses TRBV12-3 or TRBV12-4 with TRBJ1-1; D is undetermined. Trimming stripped 10 bases from V and 9 bases from J, with 15 bases between. The CDR3 sequence is 11 residues long. The CDR3 DNA reads TGTGCCATCGCGCTAACAGTGAAAGCTTTCTTT. Translated: CAIALTVKAFF.

The chain links TRBV7-2 to TRBJ2-3; 10 bases line up with TRBD2. Germline CDR1 SGHTA, CDR2 FQGNSA. V shed 3 bases and J 3 bases; nucleotides not matched to a gene: 0. This CDR3 has 14 residues. The CDR3, as DNA: TGTGCCAGCAGCTTGACTAGCGGGACAGATACGCAGTATTTT. This gives the protein CASSLTSGTDTQYF.

This clone was picked up one time. The CDR3 loop is CATSDFGLAGGRSYNEQFF. CDR3 sequence (DNA): TGTGCCACCAGTGATTTTGGACTAGCGGGAGGGCGCTCCTACAATGAGCAGTTCTTC. The chain carries TRBV24-1 and TRBJ2-1; 15 nucleotides match TRBD2. Trimming at V came to 1 base and at J to 0 bases, leaving 3 bases not matched to a gene. CDR3 length: 19 residues. From germline, CDR1 is KGHDR and CDR2 SFDVKD.

This clone was seen only once. The chain recombines TRBV6-1 with TRBJ2-5; D unclear. The CDR3 spans 13 residues. Trimming took 1 base from V and 4 from J, leaving 7 bases between them. Germline V gives CDR1 MNHNS, CDR2 SASEGT. The CDR3 spells CASSEVVAETQYF. The CDR3 nucleotides read TGTGCCAGCAGTGAAGTTGTCGCAGAGACCCAGTACTTC.

The rearrangement links TRBV3-1 (or the pseudogene TRBV3-2) to TRBJ2-1; TRBD2 aligns across 7 bases. The germline V gene has CDR1 LGHDT and CDR2 YNNKEL (reference sequence). The V and J ends lost 0 bases and 4 bases, in that order; junction bases with no gene match: 6. This CDR3 contains 16 residues. CDR3 bases: TGTGCCAGCAGCCAAGATCCTAGCGGTCGGTACAATGAGCAGTTCTTC. As protein: CASSQDPSGRYNEQFF.

The chain combines TRBV5-1 with TRBJ1-4; 8 bases match TRBD1. The CDR3 covers 15 residues. V shed 4 bases, J shed 8 bases, and the junction held 10 bases outside the gene matches. The V gene's germline CDR1 is SGHRS and CDR2 YFSETQ. CDR3 residues: CASSTDRGGGEKLFF. In DNA form, the CDR3 reads TGCGCCAGCAGCACCGACAGGGGCGGGGGCGAAAAACTGTTTTTT.

V gene TRBV5-4 combines with J gene TRBJ2-1, with 7 bases lining up with TRBD2. Germline CDR1 reads SGHNT; CDR2 reads YYREEE (reference sequence). J was trimmed by 1 base and V by 6 bases; bases with no gene match: 10. This CDR3 has 16 amino acids. The CDR3 protein is CASKKAGAQSYNEQFF. DNA for the CDR3: TGTGCCAGCAAGAAGGCGGGAGCTCAGTCCTACAATGAGCAGTTCTTC.